These 17 T cell receptor beta chains came from one sample sequenced in a study of blood T cell repertoires in COVID-19. Clones were read by immunoSEQ multiplex PCR, and TCRdb kept only the in-frame ones, dropping some. The table lists 350,000 to 500,000 clones, approximately 90% of them singletons, with 0.75% to 0.85% in the top ten. The sequenced sample consisted of peripheral blood. The receptors were sampled from a man younger than 35 with COVID-19, enrolled during active disease.

J is TRBJ2-7 and V is TRBV27; 7 nucleotides match TRBD2. Germline trimming cut 4 bases from V and 2 bases from J; bases unmatched to any gene: 2. CDR3 size: 13 residues. CDR1 and CDR2 from the germline V gene are MNHEY and SMNVEV (reference sequence). CDR3 in DNA: TGTGCCAGCAGTTGGGGGGGAACCTACGAGCAGTACTTC. Its translation is CASSWGGTYEQYF.

The chain has TRBV2 and TRBJ2-2, with 13 bases lining up with TRBD2. Germline trimming cut 3 bases from V and 7 bases from J; bases unmatched to any gene: 2. Germline V lookup: CDR1 SNHLY, CDR2 FYNNEI. This CDR3 has 15 residues. The CDR3 DNA is TGTGCCAGCAGTGACGGACTAGCGGGAGTCGGGGAGCTGTTTTTT. It yields the protein CASSDGLAGVGELFF. The full variable domain, with the rest looked up from reference TRBV2 and TRBJ2-2, is EPEVTQTPSHQVTQMGQEVILRCVPISNHLYFYWYRQILGQKVEFLVSFYNNEISEKSEIFDDQFSVERPDGSNFTLKIRSTKLEDSAMYFCASSDGLAGVGELFFGEGSRLTVL.

J is TRBJ1-3 and V is TRBV5-1; no clear D gene. In germline, CDR1 is SGHRS, CDR2 YFSETQ. Trimming took off 0 bases at V and 4 bases at J, with 8 bases between the two ends. CDR3 length equals 14 residues. This CDR3 reads CASSLDGEGNTIYF. The CDR3 nucleotides read TGCGCCAGCAGCTTGGACGGAGAGGGAAACACCATATATTTT.

This clone was seen just once. The J gene is TRBJ1-6, the V gene TRBV19; D unclear. Germline V gene data show CDR1 as LNHDA and CDR2 as SQIVND (reference sequence). This CDR3 has 14 amino acids. Trimming removed 7 bases from V and 4 bases from J, with 11 bases in between. The DNA for the CDR3 is TGTGCCAGTACCACATCGGGATATAATTCACCCCTCCACTTT. This translates into CASTTSGYNSPLHF.

This sequence joins TRBV5-1 and TRBJ2-3; weak D call: TRBD2 (6 bases). Germline-derived CDR1 and CDR2 are SGHRS and YFSETQ. Trimming removed 4 bases at V and 0 bases at J, with 15 bases between. The length of the CDR3 is 16 residues. The chain's CDR3 is CASSREPELSTDTQYF. DNA of the CDR3: TGCGCCAGCAGCCGGGAGCCAGAGTTAAGCACAGATACGCAGTATTTT.

This chain joins TRBV11-3 and TRBJ2-1; D may be TRBD2 (5 bases). Germline V gene data show CDR1 as SGHNT and CDR2 as YENEEA. V was clipped by 5 bases and J by 2 bases, with 13 bases between them. This CDR3 comprises 15 residues. The CDR3 coding sequence is TGTGCCAGCAGCCAAGCGGCAGGTCCCTACAATGAGCAGTTCTTC. Protein sequence: CASSQAAGPYNEQFF.

The genes are TRBV7-9 and TRBJ2-7, with 11 bases lining up with TRBD2. Germline CDR1 SEHNR, CDR2 FQNEAQ (reference sequence). The CDR3 length is 15 residues. The V and J ends lost 8 bases and 3 bases, in that order; junction bases with no gene match: 9. CDR3 in amino acids: CASASSLAGGYEQYF. The CDR3 region has the DNA TGTGCCAGCGCCTCTTCGCTAGCGGGGGGCTACGAGCAGTACTTC. The whole variable domain, filled in from reference TRBV7-9 and TRBJ2-7, reads DTGVSQNPRHKITKRGQNVTFRCDPISEHNRLYWYRQTLGQGPEFLTYFQNEAQLEKSRLLSDRFSAERPKGSFSTLEIQRTEQGDSAMYLCASASSLAGGYEQYFGPGTRLTVT.

The chain is built from TRBV18 and TRBJ2-1; TRBD1 matches 7 bases. J was trimmed by 5 bases and V by 3 bases; bases with no gene match: 7. This CDR3 has 15 amino acids. Germline-derived CDR1 and CDR2 are KGHSH and LQKENI. The chain's CDR3 is CASSPIDRANNEQFF. DNA for the CDR3: TGTGCCAGCTCACCTATCGACAGGGCGAACAATGAGCAGTTCTTC.

This clone appeared a single time. V gene TRBV11-2 combines with J gene TRBJ2-3; the D gene is possibly TRBD2 (6 bases). Germline V gene data show CDR1 as SGHAT and CDR2 as FQNNGV. Trimming took 3 bases from V and 1 from J, leaving 11 bases between them. There are 15 residues in the CDR3. This CDR3 reads CASSLGDSRTDTQYF. The CDR3 coding sequence is TGTGCCAGCAGCTTGGGGGACTCACGCACAGATACGCAGTATTTT. The full variable domain, its missing parts supplied by reference TRBV11-2 and TRBJ2-3, is EAGVAQSPRYKIIEKRQSVAFWCNPISGHATLYWYQQILGQGPKLLIQFQNNGVVDDSQLPKDRFSAERLKGVDSTLKIQPAKLEDSAVYLCASSLGDSRTDTQYFGPGTRLTVL.

This clone appeared a few times. The J gene is TRBJ2-2, the V gene TRBV6-4; D may be TRBD2 (5 bases). Germline loops: CDR1 MRHNA, CDR2 SNTAGT. This CDR3 contains 13 residues. Trimming took 5 bases from V and 1 from J, leaving 5 bases between them. The CDR3 here is CASSSGNTGELFF. In DNA form, the CDR3 reads TGTGCCAGCAGTAGCGGGAACACCGGGGAGCTGTTTTTT.

The rearrangement links TRBV11-2 to TRBJ1-2; 8 bases map to TRBD1. V lost 6 bases to trimming and J lost 2 bases; unmatched junction nucleotides: 5. The CDR3 is 14 residues long. The V gene's germline CDR1 is SGHAT and CDR2 FQNNGV. Here the CDR3 reads CASRPYRGNYGYTF. CDR3 DNA: TGTGCCAGCAGGCCCTACAGGGGGAACTATGGCTACACCTTC. The complete variable domain, with remaining parts taken from reference TRBV11-2 and TRBJ1-2, reads EAGVAQSPRYKIIEKRQSVAFWCNPISGHATLYWYQQILGQGPKLLIQFQNNGVVDDSQLPKDRFSAERLKGVDSTLKIQPAKLEDSAVYLCASRPYRGNYGYTFGSGTRLTVV.

A few counts support this clone. The DNA of the CDR3 is TGTGCCAGCAGTGGGGGACTAGCGGACTACAATGAGCAGTTCTTC. As protein: CASSGGLADYNEQFF. V gene TRBV2 combines with J gene TRBJ2-1; TRBD2 aligns across 11 bases. Trimming cost V 4 bases and J 3 bases; bases outside gene matches: 2. The germline gives CDR1 SNHLY, CDR2 FYNNEI. This CDR3 contains 15 residues.

This chain links TRBV9 with TRBJ2-1; 10 nucleotides align to TRBD2. From germline, CDR1 is SGDLS and CDR2 YYNGEE. The CDR3 runs to 16 residues. J lost 6 bases, V lost 0 bases, and 6 bases had no gene match. The CDR3 sequence is CASSVAQTSGANEQFF. The CDR3 bases are TGTGCCAGCAGCGTAGCCCAAACTAGCGGGGCCAATGAGCAGTTCTTC.

This clone occurred once. The chain combines TRBV5-5 with TRBJ2-3; tentatively, D is TRBD1 (6 bases). The ends were cut back, 2 bases at V and 2 bases at J, with 15 bases in the middle. This CDR3 is built from 16 residues. Germline loops: CDR1 SGHKS, CDR2 YYEKEE (reference sequence). CDR3 amino acids: CASSLGGTSYTDTQYF. Here the CDR3 DNA reads TGTGCCAGCAGCTTAGGTGGGACATCGTACACAGATACGCAGTATTTT.

This clone showed up just a few times. The V call is TRBV2, the J call TRBJ1-6, with 7 nucleotides matching TRBD1. The CDR3 is 16 amino acids. V lost 4 bases and J lost 1; bases outside the gene matches: 4. The germline V gene encodes CDR1 SNHLY and CDR2 FYNNEI. This chain's CDR3 is CASSASRGSYNSPLHF. Written as DNA, the CDR3 is TGTGCCAGCAGTGCAAGCAGGGGGTCCTATAATTCACCCCTCCACTTT.

The chain employs TRBV6-6 and TRBJ1-2, with 8 bases matching TRBD1. The V gene's germline CDR1 is MNHNY and CDR2 SVGAGI (reference sequence). The ends lost 6 bases at V and 4 bases at J; junction bases unmatched: 10. This CDR3 has 15 residues. The chain's CDR3 is CASRAGTGEFYGYTF. The CDR3 DNA reads as TGTGCCAGCAGAGCCGGGACAGGAGAGTTCTATGGCTACACCTTC.

The CDR3 reads CASSPQLVPPEYEQYF. DNA for the CDR3: TGTGCCAGCAGTCCCCAACTAGTCCCTCCGGAATACGAGCAGTACTTC. J is TRBJ2-7 and V is TRBV27; D perhaps matches TRBD2 (5 bases). Germline V gene sequence: CDR1 MNHEY, CDR2 SMNVEV (reference sequence). Trimming removed 5 bases at V and 4 bases at J, with 21 bases between. The CDR3 runs to 16 residues.